This TCR beta chain was sequenced for a study of blood T cells in healthy people across ages. Study-wide findings and caveats: Unsorted PBMCs prevented conclusive naive versus antigen-experienced comparison. Diversity was higher, and naive CD4+ cells more numerous, in long-lived donors than in aged donors.

Trimming took off 5 bases at V and 6 bases at J, with 17 bases between the two ends. The CDR3 runs to 15 residues. Germline V gives CDR1 MNHEY, CDR2 SVGEGT. This clonotype was detected many times. Its antigen is as yet unknown. The authors ran a second PCR of about 6 to 11 cycles using a sample-barcoded 5' primer and a J-beta primer mix. Each cDNA was tagged by a template-switch adaptor containing 12 random nucleotides. TCRdb processed the 5' RACE reads anew with MiXCR; each CDR3 protein has one entry. The sample carries 870,000 or so distinct CDR3 sequences, more than 25% recorded once. The specimen sequenced was blood. The genes are TRBV6-2 or TRBV6-3 and TRBJ1-5, with a weak D call TRBD1 (6 bases). This TCR derives from an elderly woman in good health. The CDR3 protein is CASSKSRGAAQPQHF. The CDR3 coding sequence is TGTGCCAGCAGTAAATCAAGGGGGGCCGCTCAGCCCCAGCATTTT.